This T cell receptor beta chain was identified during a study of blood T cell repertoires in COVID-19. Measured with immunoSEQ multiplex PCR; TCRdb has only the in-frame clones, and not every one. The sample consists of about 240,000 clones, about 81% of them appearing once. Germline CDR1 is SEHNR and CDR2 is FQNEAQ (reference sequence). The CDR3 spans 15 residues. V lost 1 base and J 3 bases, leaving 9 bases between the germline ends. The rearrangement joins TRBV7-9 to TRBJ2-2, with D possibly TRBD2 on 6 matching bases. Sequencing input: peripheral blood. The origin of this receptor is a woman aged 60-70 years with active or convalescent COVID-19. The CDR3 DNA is TGTGCCAGCAGCTTAGGCAGGGACTACACCGGGGAGCTGTTTTTT. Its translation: CASSLGRDYTGELFF.